Listed here are 29 T cell receptor beta chains from one sample, sequenced in a study of T cells in Graves' hyperthyroidism and ophthalmopathy. Amplified regions were TCR beta CDR3 sequences from RNA transcripts. The HTBI set primed first-round TCR CDR3 RT-PCR. TCRdb redid the calling of the multiplex PCR reads with MiXCR, one entry per CDR3 protein. Among 300,000 to 500,000 distinct CDR3 sequences, about an eighth were seen once, and the ten largest hold 28%. The sequenced sample was blood. The receptors were gathered from a man in his fifties or sixties with Graves' ophthalmopathy.

This sequence joins TRBV4-1 and TRBJ1-6, with 12 bases fitting TRBD1. The CDR3 spans 16 residues. J gave up 10 bases and V 5 bases, and 9 bases lay outside the gene matches. The germline V gene has CDR1 MGHRA and CDR2 YSYEKL. CDR3 in amino acids: CASSMGQGALGSPLHF. CDR3 DNA: TGCGCCAGCAGCATGGGACAGGGGGCTCTTGGGTCACCCCTCCACTTT.

This clonotype appeared many times. The J gene is TRBJ2-7, the V gene TRBV3-1, with D perhaps matching TRBD2 (6 bases). V was pared by 2 bases and J by 2 bases, with 13 bases between. The CDR3 contains 15 residues. Looked up from germline, CDR1 is LGHDT and CDR2 is YNNKEL (reference sequence). CDR3 residues: CASSQRRDHAYEQYF. The CDR3 nucleotides are TGTGCCAGCAGCCAAAGGCGGGACCACGCCTACGAGCAGTACTTC.

This clonotype was recorded at least ten times. The chain links TRBV2 to TRBJ2-3; TRBD2 agrees at 12 bases. The CDR3 is 16 amino acids. With V trimmed by 8 bases and J by 4 bases, 10 bases remained unmatched. Germline CDR1 reads SNHLY; CDR2 reads FYNNEI. For the CDR3, the DNA is TGTGCCAGCTCCAGCACTAGCGGGAGGATCGCAGATACGCAGTATTTT. Translating gives CASSSTSGRIADTQYF.

This clonotype was counted a few times. This chain links TRBV7-9 with TRBJ2-1; weak D call: TRBD2 (6 bases). V was clipped by 5 bases and J by 0 bases, with 11 bases between them. The CDR3 contains 15 residues. In germline, CDR1 is SEHNR, CDR2 FQNEAQ (reference sequence). CDR3 loop: CASSPRLGSYNEQFF. The CDR3 region has the DNA TGTGCCAGCAGCCCAAGACTAGGCTCCTACAATGAGCAGTTCTTC.

At least ten counts were recorded for this clonotype. The J gene is TRBJ2-3, the V gene TRBV20-1, with D perhaps matching TRBD2 (5 bases). In germline, CDR1 is DFQATT, CDR2 SNEGSKA (reference sequence). Trimming stripped 3 bases from V and 2 bases from J, with 12 bases between. CDR3 length equals 14 residues. The DNA for the CDR3 is TGCAGTGCTAGTTTCCGAGGGAACACAGATACGCAGTATTTT. Encoded protein: CSASFRGNTDTQYF.

This clonotype was counted many times. This rearrangement joins TRBV5-1 to TRBJ2-3; 9 nucleotides agree with TRBD2. CDR3 length: 14 amino acids. Losses at the gene ends were 9 bases for V and 5 bases for J; bases not matched to a gene: 10. Looked up from germline, CDR1 is SGHRS and CDR2 is YFSETQ. The CDR3 region is CATKAGGPGDTQYF. The CDR3 DNA is TGCGCCACCAAGGCGGGAGGGCCCGGAGATACGCAGTATTTT. The full variable domain, its missing parts supplied by reference TRBV5-1 and TRBJ2-3, is KAGVTQTPRYLIKTRGQQVTLSCSPISGHRSVSWYQQTPGQGLQFLFEYFSETQRNKGNFPGRFSGRQFSNSRSEMNVSTLELGDSALYLCATKAGGPGDTQYFGPGTRLTVL.

This rearrangement joins TRBV20-1 to TRBJ2-1; 7 bases align to TRBD2. CDR3 length: 14 residues. Germline V gene lookup returns CDR1 DFQATT and CDR2 SNEGSKA (reference sequence). J gave up 4 bases and V 3 bases, and 6 bases lay outside the gene matches. This chain's CDR3 is CSARRLARYNEQFF. CDR3 DNA: TGCAGTGCTAGGAGACTAGCCAGGTACAATGAGCAGTTCTTC.

This clonotype has ten or more counts. The V and J genes are TRBV28 and TRBJ1-1; a weak D match, TRBD1 (5 bases). V gave up 3 bases and J gave up 13 bases, with 30 bases separating them. Germline V gives CDR1 MDHEN, CDR2 SYDVKM. The CDR3 extends over 17 amino acids. The CDR3 loop reads CASSFGGTFWAPPEGFF. The CDR3 DNA follows: TGTGCCAGCAGTTTTGGGGGGACTTTTTGGGCCCCGCCCGAGGGTTTCTTT.

This clonotype showed up many times. The rearrangement joins TRBV5-1 to TRBJ2-3; perhaps TRBD1 as D (6 bases). The CDR3 length is 14 residues. Per germline, CDR1 SGHRS and CDR2 YFSETQ. Trimming took off 5 bases at V and 0 bases at J, with 10 bases between the two ends. The CDR3 region is CASRVGGSTDTQYF. In nucleotides, the CDR3 is TGCGCCAGCAGGGTAGGGGGTAGCACAGATACGCAGTATTTT.

V and J are TRBV5-6 and TRBJ2-2; the match to TRBD1 covers 11 bases. Germline CDR1 and CDR2: SGHDT and YYEEEE. With V trimmed by 2 bases and J by 1 base, 22 bases remained unmatched. The CDR3 has 23 amino acids. The CDR3 reads CASSLGRDRGNIWTRENTGELFF. As DNA, the CDR3 is TGTGCCAGCAGCTTAGGCCGGGACAGGGGGAATATCTGGACTAGGGAGAACACCGGGGAGCTGTTTTTT. The full variable domain, completed using reference TRBV5-6 and TRBJ2-2, is DAGVTQSPTHLIKTRGQQVTLRCSPKSGHDTVSWYQQALGQGPQFIFQYYEEEERQRGNFPDRFSGHQFPNYSSELNVNALLLGDSALYLCASSLGRDRGNIWTRENTGELFFGEGSRLTVL.

This clonotype was observed many times. This chain connects TRBV4-1 to TRBJ2-7; TRBD2 matches 11 bases. CDR3 size: 15 residues. J was trimmed by 2 bases and V by 4 bases; bases with no gene match: 4. CDR1 is MGHRA, CDR2 YSYEKL, per germline. The CDR3 here is CASSRGTSGAYEQYF. In DNA, the CDR3 is TGCGCCAGCAGCCGCGGGACTAGCGGTGCCTACGAGCAGTACTTC.

This clonotype was found many times. The genes are TRBV2 and TRBJ1-1; 7 bases align to TRBD1. The J segment lost 5 bases and the V segment lost 4 bases, leaving 10 bases of the junction unmatched. This CDR3 comprises 15 residues. The germline V gene encodes CDR1 SNHLY and CDR2 FYNNEI. For the CDR3, the DNA is TGTGCCAGCAGTGGGACAGGAGGTTTTGTAACTGAAGCTTTCTTT. Its protein product is CASSGTGGFVTEAFF.

This clonotype was counted only a few times. The gene calls are TRBV10-3 and TRBJ2-3; D might be TRBD2 (6 bases). The germline CDR1 and CDR2 sequences are ENHRY and SYGVKD. The CDR3 contains 14 residues. V lost 5 bases and J lost 0, with 9 bases in between. The CDR3 nucleotides read TGTGCCATCAGTAGGGCGGGGAGCACAGATACGCAGTATTTT. This gives the protein CAISRAGSTDTQYF.

This clonotype was detected many times. The rearrangement uses TRBV28 and TRBJ2-1; D tentatively reads TRBD1 or TRBD2 (5 bases each). Deletions cut 7 bases from V and 5 bases from J, with 12 bases between. This CDR3 contains 13 residues. Germline values: CDR1 MDHEN, CDR2 SYDVKM. The CDR3: CASMRGRDNEQFF. The CDR3 DNA follows: TGTGCCAGCATGAGGGGACGGGACAATGAGCAGTTCTTC.

This clonotype turned up a few times. Sequence at one end of the junction differs from germline and may be a read error. This rearrangement joins TRBV2 to TRBJ1-1; D remains ambiguous. Germline CDR1 is SNHLY and CDR2 is FYNNEI. CDR3 size: 11 residues. The CDR3 coding sequence is TGTGCCAGCAGAGAAGCTACTGAAGCTTTCTTT. It codes for CASREATEAFF.

The V call is TRBV12-3 or TRBV12-4, the J call TRBJ2-2, with 8 bases that match TRBD1. The CDR3 loop spans 18 amino acids. V shed 7 bases, J shed 4 bases, and the junction held 17 bases outside the gene matches. For the CDR3, the DNA is TGTGCCAGCACTCCCTGGGAATCCGGGACAGGTTTCACCGGGGAGCTGTTTTTT. It codes for CASTPWESGTGFTGELFF.

This clonotype appeared many times. This chain connects TRBV10-3 to TRBJ2-7; maybe TRBD2 (6 bases). V lost 6 bases and J 7 bases, leaving 13 bases between the germline ends. This CDR3 comprises 12 residues. In germline, CDR1 is ENHRY, CDR2 SYGVKD. CDR3 protein: CAIRDIAVEQYF. The DNA for the CDR3 is TGTGCCATCAGAGATATAGCGGTGGAGCAGTACTTC.

The V gene is TRBV20-1, the J gene TRBJ2-3; D unresolved. The V gene lost 1 base and the J gene lost 6 bases, with 2 bases spanning the gap. CDR1 DFQATT and CDR2 SNEGSKA come from the germline V gene (reference sequence). The CDR3 extends over 10 amino acids. CDR3 loop: CSARGDTQYF. In nucleotides, the CDR3 is TGCAGTGCTAGAGGGGATACGCAGTATTTT.

This clonotype was recorded a few times. The chain joins TRBV18 to TRBJ2-5; D possibly corresponds to TRBD2 (5 bases). Per the germline V gene, CDR1 is KGHSH and CDR2 is LQKENI. V was pared by 4 bases and J by 1 base, with 13 bases between. The CDR3 covers 15 residues. The CDR3 region has the DNA TGTGCCAGCTCACAGTTCGCGGGCCCCCAAGAGACCCAGTACTTC. This codes for CASSQFAGPQETQYF.

In its sample, this clonotype was seen many times. The chain combines TRBV20-1 with TRBJ2-1; maybe TRBD2 (6 bases). The germline V gene has CDR1 DFQATT and CDR2 SNEGSKA (reference sequence). The ends were cut back, 1 base at V and 3 bases at J, with 16 bases in the middle. The CDR3 is 16 amino acids. In DNA, the CDR3 is TGCAGTGCTAGAGGTTTGGAGCGGGCGTACTACAATGAGCAGTTCTTC. This gives the protein CSARGLERAYYNEQFF.

This clonotype was recorded many times. V gene TRBV20-1 combines with J gene TRBJ2-1; 11 bases match TRBD2. This CDR3 is built from 14 residues. V lost 7 bases to trimming and J lost 7 bases; unmatched junction nucleotides: 9. From germline, CDR1 is DFQATT and CDR2 SNEGSKA (reference sequence). Here the CDR3 DNA reads TGCAGTGGGTTAGCGGGAGGGCCGGGGAATGAGCAGTTCTTC. It translates to CSGLAGGPGNEQFF.

In its sample, this clonotype was seen many times. The gene calls are TRBV29-1 and TRBJ2-7, with a possible D match to TRBD2 (7 bases). Germline V gene data show CDR1 as SQVTM and CDR2 as ANQGSEA. Trimming took 4 bases from V and 3 from J, leaving 16 bases between them. CDR3 length: 14 residues. The CDR3 is CSVAGEGVSYEQYF. Here the CDR3 DNA reads TGCAGCGTTGCAGGGGAGGGGGTAAGCTACGAGCAGTACTTC.

The chain recombines TRBV25-1 with TRBJ1-2; possible D gene TRBD1, 5 bases. Trimming shortened V by 1 base and J by 6 bases, and 6 bases separated the two germline ends. The CDR3 covers 12 residues. In germline, CDR1 is MGHDK, CDR2 SYGVNS. The CDR3 sequence: CASSELGDGYTF. DNA of the CDR3: TGTGCCAGCAGTGAATTAGGGGATGGCTACACCTTC.

With regard to this clonotype: A much more abundant neighbour one base away suggests this may be a read error. This sequence joins TRBV7-9 and TRBJ1-5; 7 nucleotides align to TRBD1. This CDR3 has 15 residues. With 3 bases clipped from V and 6 bases from J, the junction kept 8 bases outside the gene matches. The germline V gene encodes CDR1 SEHNR and CDR2 FQNEAQ (reference sequence). Written as DNA, the CDR3 is TGTGCCAGCAGCTTCGGACAGGTGGAATTTCAGCCCCAGCATTTT. Its translation is CASSFGQVEFQPQHF.

This clonotype showed up many times. The chain carries TRBV7-9 and TRBJ2-7; possible D gene TRBD2, 6 bases. CDR1 is SEHNR, CDR2 FQNEAQ, per germline (reference sequence). The CDR3 extends over 13 amino acids. Trimming removed 2 bases from V and 4 bases from J, with 9 bases in between. CDR3: CASSLQGGYEQYF. DNA of the CDR3: TGTGCCAGCAGCTTACAGGGAGGTTACGAGCAGTACTTC.

This chain joins TRBV6-5 and TRBJ2-7, with D perhaps TRBD2 (7 bases). The CDR3 loop spans 20 amino acids. The V end lost 0 bases, the J end lost 5 bases, and 29 bases lay between the germline ends. Germline CDR1 MNHEY, CDR2 SVGAGI. Here the CDR3 reads CASSYSLQGTPLAEGDEQYF. The CDR3 coding sequence is TGTGCCAGCAGTTACTCTCTCCAGGGGACCCCCCTAGCGGAAGGCGACGAGCAGTACTTC.

CDR3 region: CASSATGMGTNEKLFF. In DNA form, the CDR3 reads TGTGCCAGCAGCGCAACAGGGATGGGAACTAATGAAAAACTGTTTTTT. The gene calls are TRBV5-6 and TRBJ1-4, with D tentatively TRBD1 (6 bases). Trimming stripped 4 bases from V and 1 base from J, with 14 bases between. The CDR3 is made up of 16 amino acids. Germline CDR1 is SGHDT and CDR2 is YYEEEE.

This clonotype was observed many times. The V and J genes are TRBV30 and TRBJ1-1; perhaps TRBD1 as D (6 bases). The V end was cut by 3 bases, the J end by 3 bases, with 8 bases between. CDR1 GTSNPN and CDR2 SVGIG come from the germline V gene (reference sequence). The CDR3 covers 12 residues. CDR3 amino acids: CAWRRGDTEAFF. The CDR3 DNA sequence: TGTGCCTGGAGGAGGGGGGACACTGAAGCTTTCTTT.

The sample holds many counts of this clonotype. The chain carries TRBV28 and TRBJ2-5; possible D gene TRBD2, 6 bases. Trimming took 6 bases from V and 7 from J, leaving 12 bases between them. CDR3 length: 12 amino acids. Germline CDR1 is MDHEN and CDR2 is SYDVKM. CDR3 sequence: CASRMQGGTQYF. The CDR3 bases are TGTGCCAGCAGAATGCAGGGAGGGACCCAGTACTTC.